The rows below give T cell receptor beta chains drawn from one sample of a study of blood T cell repertoires in COVID-19. Sequenced by immunoSEQ multiplex PCR; TCRdb stores in-frame clones only, minus some. The sample records about 210,000 clones, roughly 82% being singletons. Sequencing was done on a sample of peripheral blood. These receptors all come from a man in his fifties or sixties with active or convalescent COVID-19. Each CDR3 is given with its conserved first and last residue. D genes are given only for firm matches. Expanded clones are given a class, and other clones once, few, many or no size at all.

D,size,J,length,V,DNA,CDR3
TRBD1,.,TRBJ1-2,15,TRBV5-1,TGCGCCAGCAGCTTAGGCGACAGGGGAACAGGGGGCTACACCTTC,CASSLGDRGTGGYTF
TRBD2,.,TRBJ2-1,15,TRBV7-2,TGTGCCAGCAGCCCGAGCGGGGGCTCCTACAATGAGCAGTTCTTC,CASSPSGGSYNEQFF
.,.,TRBJ2-7,12,TRBV7-8,TGTGCCAGCAGCCCTCTCCTCCTCGAGCAGTACTTC,CASSPLLLEQYF
TRBD1,.,TRBJ1-5,13,TRBV2,TGTGCCAGCAGGGGACAGGGGACCCAGCCCCAGCATTTT,CASRGQGTQPQHF
.,.,TRBJ2-1,15,TRBV5-1,TGCGCCAGCAGCTTACGAGGTGGCGGGGAGAATGAGCAGTTCTTC,CASSLRGGGENEQFF
TRBD1,few,TRBJ1-5,16,TRBV6-2/TRBV6-3,TGTGCCAGCAGTACGTTTCGGACAGGGGAGGGTCAGCCCCAGCATTTT,CASSTFRTGEGQPQHF
.,once,TRBJ2-2,16,TRBV2,TGTGCCAGCAGCCCCCGTGGCGGGCGAGGCACCGGGGAGCTGTTTTTT,CASSPRGGRGTGELFF
TRBD2,once,TRBJ2-1,16,TRBV7-2,TGTGCCAGCAGCACCCTTAGCGGGAGGGATATTAATGAGCAGTTCTTC,CASSTLSGRDINEQFF
.,.,TRBJ2-3,15,TRBV9,TGTGCCAGCAGCGTGAAAGGCAGACACACAGATACGCAGTATTTT,CASSVKGRHTDTQYF
.,.,TRBJ2-5,15,TRBV29-1,TGCAGCGTTGAAAACGCGATAGATTTTCAAGAGACCCAGTACTTC,CSVENAIDFQETQYF
TRBD1,.,TRBJ1-1,17,TRBV28,TGTGCCAGCAGTTTTGCACAGACCGGGACAGGGGGAACTGAAGCTTTCTTT,CASSFAQTGTGGTEAFF
.,.,TRBJ2-5,15,TRBV5-5,TGTGCCAGCAGCTTGGAGGCAGGGGAATTTGAGACCCAGTACTTC,CASSLEAGEFETQYF
.,.,TRBJ1-2,14,TRBV5-8,TGTGCCAGCAGCCATTTGGACAGCTTATGGGGCTACACCTTC,CASSHLDSLWGYTF
TRBD2,.,TRBJ2-1,16,TRBV3-1/TRBV3-2,TGTGCCAGCAGCCAACTAGCGGGAGGATCCTACAATGAGCAGTTCTTC,CASSQLAGGSYNEQFF
TRBD2,.,TRBJ2-2,18,TRBV4-1,TGCGCCAGCAGCCAAGCGCGGCTAGCGGGAGGGGGTGCCGGGGAGCTGTTTTTT,CASSQARLAGGGAGELFF
.,once,TRBJ2-5,14,TRBV6-5,TGTGCCAGCGTCCAGGACGCCGGGGGAGAGACCCAGTACTTC,CASVQDAGGETQYF
TRBD2,.,TRBJ2-7,13,TRBV10-3,TGTGCCATCCGTGGTAGCGGGCGTTACGAGCAGTACTTC,CAIRGSGRYEQYF
.,.,TRBJ2-3,13,TRBV6-6,TGTGCCAGCAATGAGATCTTTTCAGATACGCAGTATTTT,CASNEIFSDTQYF
.,.,TRBJ2-1,13,TRBV7-2,TGTGCCAGCAGCTCCCCGGTTCTTGGTGAGCAGTTCTTC,CASSSPVLGEQFF
.,.,TRBJ1-2,13,TRBV28,TGTGCCACCCAGGACAGAACCAACTATGGCTACACCTTC,CATQDRTNYGYTF
.,.,TRBJ2-1,16,TRBV29-1,TGCAGCGTTGAAGATTATCCGGGACTTCCGTACAATGAGCAGTTCTTC,CSVEDYPGLPYNEQFF
TRBD2,once,TRBJ2-7,16,TRBV5-5,TGTGCCAGCAGCTCAGGACTAGCGGGAGGCTACTACGAGCAGTACTTC,CASSSGLAGGYYEQYF
.,.,TRBJ1-2,13,TRBV19,TGTGCCAGTAGTACAGGGGAAAGCTATGGCTACACCTTC,CASSTGESYGYTF
.,.,TRBJ1-3,15,TRBV7-2,TGTGCCAGCAGCTTAGTCCCAGGGTCTGGAAACACCATATATTTT,CASSLVPGSGNTIYF
TRBD1,few,TRBJ1-2,13,TRBV5-1,TGCGCCAGCAGCTCACAGGGGAACTATGGCTACACCTTC,CASSSQGNYGYTF
.,.,TRBJ2-5,13,TRBV7-2,TGTGCCAGCAGCTTAGGAGGGCGAGAGACCCAGTACTTC,CASSLGGRETQYF
.,.,TRBJ2-1,14,TRBV19,TGTGCCAGTAGTATCTTGGAGGGAGTTAATGAGCAGTTCTTC,CASSILEGVNEQFF
TRBD1,.,TRBJ1-5,17,TRBV7-9,TGTGCCAGCAGCTCCGGGACAGGGGGTTATAGCAATCAGCCCCAGCATTTT,CASSSGTGGYSNQPQHF
.,.,TRBJ1-2,15,TRBV25-1,TGTGCCAGCAGTGAACCGGACAGCGCTAAAGATGGCTACACCTTC,CASSEPDSAKDGYTF
TRBD2,few,TRBJ2-4,14,TRBV7-2,TGTGCCAGCAGCCCAACTAGCGGGAGAAACATTCAGTACTTC,CASSPTSGRNIQYF
.,.,TRBJ2-7,15,TRBV2,TGTGCCAGCACCTCAGACAGATCCCAAACCTACGAGCAGTACTTC,CASTSDRSQTYEQYF
TRBD2,.,TRBJ2-1,14,TRBV19,TGTGCCAGTAGTGCCCGCGGACTAGGGGATGAGCAGTTCTTC,CASSARGLGDEQFF